This T cell receptor (beta chain) stems from a study of T cells in Graves' hyperthyroidism and ophthalmopathy. General observations from the study: Ophthalmopathy was predicted by the model a median of roughly 6 months ahead of onset. Separation of ophthalmopathy from stable hyperthyroidism was achieved by a 13 V-J model. Blood held most thyroid clonotypes expanded above 0.001 frequency.

RNA transcripts provided the source from which TCR beta CDR3 regions were amplified. First-round RT-PCR with HTBI primers amplified the TCR CDR3 region. TCRdb ran MiXCR on the multiplex PCR reads and lists one entry per CDR3 protein. The table has over 650,000 distinct CDR3 sequences, about a sixth seen once. Diagnosing involved the use of clinical symptoms, serum thyroxine and TRAb, thyroid ultrasound and orbital computed tomography. Worth noting for this clonotype: Antigen specificity is unknown.

V lost 9 bases and J lost 8; bases outside the gene matches: 6. This CDR3 region has 11 residues. Germline loops: CDR1 SEHNR, CDR2 FQNEAQ (reference sequence). The TCR comes from a young man with Graves' hyperthyroidism. The sample consisted of blood. This chain uses TRBV7-9 with TRBJ1-2, with 7 positions matching TRBD1. In DNA form, the CDR3 reads TGTGCCAGTTGGCAGGGGGACGGCTACACCTTC. Its protein is CASWQGDGYTF.